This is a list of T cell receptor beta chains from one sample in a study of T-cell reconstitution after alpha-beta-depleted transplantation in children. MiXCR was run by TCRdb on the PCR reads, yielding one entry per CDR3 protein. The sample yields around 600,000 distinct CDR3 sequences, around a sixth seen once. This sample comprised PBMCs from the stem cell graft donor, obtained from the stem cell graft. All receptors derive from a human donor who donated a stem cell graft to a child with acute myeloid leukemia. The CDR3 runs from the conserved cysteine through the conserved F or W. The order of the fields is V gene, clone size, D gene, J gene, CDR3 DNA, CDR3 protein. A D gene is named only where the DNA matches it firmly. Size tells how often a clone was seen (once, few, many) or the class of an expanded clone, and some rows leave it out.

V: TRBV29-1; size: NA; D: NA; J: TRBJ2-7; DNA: TGCAGCGTGCGGGGTACGGGGCGGGCCTACGAGCAGTACTTC; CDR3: CSVRGTGRAYEQYF
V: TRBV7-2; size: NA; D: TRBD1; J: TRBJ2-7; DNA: TGTGCCAGCAGCTTAGGAGGGGGCGCCTCTGGCGAGCAGTACTTC; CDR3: CASSLGGGASGEQYF
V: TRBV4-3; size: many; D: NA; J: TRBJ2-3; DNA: TGCGCCAGCAGCCAAGTTAATCGGGATACGCAGTATTTT; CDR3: CASSQVNRDTQYF
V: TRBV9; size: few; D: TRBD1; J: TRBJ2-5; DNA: TGTGCCAGCAGCATTCCGGACAGGGGAGAGACCCAGTACTTC; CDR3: CASSIPDRGETQYF
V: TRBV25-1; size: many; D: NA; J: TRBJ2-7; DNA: TGTGCCAGCAGTTTCCATCCCTACGAGCAGTACTTC; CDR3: CASSFHPYEQYF
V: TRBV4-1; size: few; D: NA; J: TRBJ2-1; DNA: TGCGCCAGCAGCCAAGAGGGGGACCCCTCCTCCTACAATGAGCAGTTCTTC; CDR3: CASSQEGDPSSYNEQFF
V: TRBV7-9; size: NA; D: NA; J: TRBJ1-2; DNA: TGTGCCAGCAGCCTCCTCTTTGGCTACACCTTC; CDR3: CASSLLFGYTF
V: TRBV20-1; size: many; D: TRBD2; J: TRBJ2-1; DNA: TGCAGTGCTAGAGCCTCTAGCGGGGGCAACCCCTACAATGAGCAGTTCTTC; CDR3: CSARASSGGNPYNEQFF
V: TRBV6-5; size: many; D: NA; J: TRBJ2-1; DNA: TGTGCCAGCAGTTACTCTAGGTCTTCCGAGGGTGAGCAGTTCTTC; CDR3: CASSYSRSSEGEQFF
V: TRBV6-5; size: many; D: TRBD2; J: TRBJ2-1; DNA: TGTGCCAGCAGTTACTGGACGGCGGGGGACGACTACAATGAGCAGTTCTTC; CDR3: CASSYWTAGDDYNEQFF